One and the same sample provided the 24 T cell receptor beta chains below, sequenced in a study of type 1 regulatory T cells. Via MiXCR, TCRdb re-called the reads, giving one row per CDR3 protein. The data show about 68,000 distinct CDR3 sequences, with 63% seen just once and around 7.6% held by the top ten. Their antigen targets remain unknown. Sample: cultured T cells, either the whole culture or a sorted T cell fraction (not recorded which). Subset defined: Tr1-enriched cell product generated in vitro against host alloantigens. These receptors all come from a human donor in good health.

This clonotype was seen a handful of times. The chain carries TRBV20-1 and TRBJ2-7; D unclear. The CDR3 contains 11 residues. Germline lookup yields CDR1 DFQATT and CDR2 SNEGSKA (reference sequence). The ends were cut back, 3 bases at V and 5 bases at J, with 8 bases in the middle. The CDR3 is CSASRPDEQYF. CDR3 bases: TGCAGTGCTAGCCGTCCGGACGAGCAGTACTTC.

The rearrangement joins TRBV4-1 to TRBJ2-1; 11 bases are shared with TRBD2. CDR1 is MGHRA and CDR2 is YSYEKL in the germline V gene. The CDR3 extends over 17 amino acids. Germline trimming cut 4 bases from V and 8 bases from J; bases unmatched to any gene: 13. In DNA form, the CDR3 reads TGCGCCAGCAGCCGAGTCCTCACTAGCGGGGGCCCCGATGAGCAGTTCTTC. It specifies CASSRVLTSGGPDEQFF.

The genes are TRBV7-6 and TRBJ2-2; possible D gene TRBD1, 6 bases. CDR1 is SGHVS and CDR2 is FNYEAQ in the germline V gene. Trimming took off 7 bases at V and 6 bases at J, with 12 bases between the two ends. There are 13 residues in the CDR3. In DNA, the CDR3 is TGTGCCAGCAAACAGGGTTATGCCGGGGAGCTGTTTTTT. Encoded protein: CASKQGYAGELFF.

The rearrangement joins TRBV6-2 or TRBV6-3 to TRBJ2-3, with 13 nucleotides matching TRBD2. The CDR3 sequence is 14 residues long. CDR1 and CDR2 from the germline V gene are MNHEY and SVGEGT. Trimming cost V 8 bases and J 4 bases; bases outside gene matches: 3. The CDR3 DNA sequence: TGTGCCAGCGGGGGACTAGCGGGACCAGATACGCAGTATTTT. This codes for CASGGLAGPDTQYF.

The chain employs TRBV15 and TRBJ1-1, with D unclear. This CDR3 region has 12 residues. Germline V gene lookup returns CDR1 LNHNV and CDR2 YYDKDF (reference sequence). Trimming left V 0 bases short and J 7 bases short, with 6 bases between. The chain's CDR3 is CATSRDQDEAFF. CDR3 in DNA: TGTGCCACCAGCAGAGATCAAGATGAAGCTTTCTTT.

The chain uses TRBV11-2 and TRBJ2-3, with 13 bases identical to TRBD2. The junction had 5 bases not matched to a gene; V was cut back by 5 bases and J by 0 bases. The germline V gene has CDR1 SGHAT and CDR2 FQNNGV. The CDR3 has 17 amino acids. Here the CDR3 DNA reads TGTGCCAGCAGCCCGGGACTAGCGGGGTCTAGCACAGATACGCAGTATTTT. Protein: CASSPGLAGSSTDTQYF.

This clonotype has more than one count but fewer than ten. The rearrangement joins TRBV3-1 to TRBJ2-2; D call uncertain. CDR3 length equals 13 residues. Deletions cut 5 bases from V and 3 bases from J, with 7 bases between. CDR1 and CDR2 (germline): LGHDT, YNNKEL (reference sequence). As DNA, the CDR3 is TGTGCCAGCAGCGGAGATTACACCGGGGAGCTGTTTTTT. This gives the protein CASSGDYTGELFF.

The rearrangement joins TRBV10-1 to TRBJ2-3, with a weak D call TRBD2 (5 bases). The CDR3 extends over 15 amino acids. CDR1 and CDR2 (germline): WNHNN, SYGVQD (reference sequence). Between the trimmed V and J ends, which lost 2 bases and 0 bases, there was a span of 9 bases. As DNA, the CDR3 is TGCGCCAGCAGTGAGACGGGCGGGAGCACAGATACGCAGTATTTT. Translation gives CASSETGGSTDTQYF.

Only a few counts were recorded for this clonotype. The V gene is TRBV5-1, the J gene TRBJ1-1, with a weak D call TRBD1 (5 bases). CDR1 SGHRS and CDR2 YFSETQ come from the germline V gene. Between the trimmed V and J ends, which lost 5 bases and 1 base, there was a span of 12 bases. The CDR3 spans 14 residues. In DNA form, the CDR3 reads TGCGCCAGCAGTACCGGGACTGAGAACACTGAAGCTTTCTTT. Translation: CASSTGTENTEAFF.

The rearrangement links TRBV7-2 to TRBJ1-2; D is perhaps TRBD1 (5 bases). Germline V gene sequence: CDR1 SGHTA, CDR2 FQGNSA. The CDR3 spans 14 residues. V lost 3 bases to trimming and J lost 8 bases, with 16 bases between them. The DNA for the CDR3 is TGTGCCAGCAGCTTGAACGGGGCTACCCTCGGCTACACCTTC. Protein product: CASSLNGATLGYTF.

This rearrangement joins TRBV12-3 or TRBV12-4 to TRBJ2-2; 8 positions agree with TRBD2. V lost 6 bases and J lost 1; bases outside the gene matches: 7. This CDR3 is built from 16 residues. The CDR3 here is CASSRGGQGNTGELFF. CDR3 DNA: TGTGCCAGCAGCCGGGGGGGCCAGGGGAACACCGGGGAGCTGTTTTTT.

V and J are TRBV20-1 and TRBJ2-5, with D tentatively TRBD2 (6 bases). The germline V gene has CDR1 DFQATT and CDR2 SNEGSKA (reference sequence). Trimming pared 0 bases from V and 5 bases from J, leaving 16 bases between. The CDR3 covers 15 residues. Written as DNA, the CDR3 is TGCAGTGCTAGAGACCTCTGGGAGGCCTCGGAGACCCAGTACTTC. It yields the protein CSARDLWEASETQYF.

CDR3 residues: CASSGSTISDTQYF. CDR3 sequence (DNA): TGCGCCAGCAGTGGATCGACGATCTCAGATACGCAGTATTTT. The V call is TRBV10-1, the J call TRBJ2-3; D is ambiguous. V was clipped by 4 bases and J by 4 bases, with 12 bases between them. The CDR3 sequence is 14 residues long. CDR1 WNHNN and CDR2 SYGVQD come from the germline V gene (reference sequence).

The chain recombines TRBV10-3 with TRBJ2-2; the match to TRBD2 covers 7 bases. This CDR3 contains 16 residues. Unmatched junction bases numbered 9, after V lost 3 bases and J lost 5 bases. The V gene's germline CDR1 is ENHRY and CDR2 SYGVKD. The CDR3 DNA sequence: TGTGCCATCAGTGAATCTGCGGGAGTAGGAACCGGGGAGCTGTTTTTT. Translating gives CAISESAGVGTGELFF.

J is TRBJ2-2 and V is TRBV5-1, with a possible D match to TRBD2 (7 bases). CDR1 and CDR2 from the germline V gene are SGHRS and YFSETQ. The ends were cut back, 2 bases at V and 3 bases at J, with 11 bases in the middle. The CDR3 is made up of 15 amino acids. This CDR3 reads CASSLGGADTGELFF. CDR3 DNA sequence: TGCGCCAGCAGCTTAGGGGGGGCTGACACCGGGGAGCTGTTTTTT.

The chain recombines TRBV20-1 with TRBJ2-1; 8 bases are shared with TRBD2. The CDR3 runs 15 residues. The germline gives CDR1 DFQATT, CDR2 SNEGSKA (reference sequence). Unmatched junction bases numbered 6, after V lost 5 bases and J lost 0 bases. The CDR3 is CSAQIAGRSYNEQFF. The CDR3 DNA reads as TGCAGTGCTCAAATAGCGGGACGCTCCTACAATGAGCAGTTCTTC.

This chain connects TRBV27 to TRBJ1-1; unclear D gene. This CDR3 is 13 amino acids long. Trimming cost V 0 bases and J 8 bases, with 10 bases left between them. From germline, CDR1 is MNHEY and CDR2 SMNVEV (reference sequence). The CDR3 nucleotides are TGTGCCAGCAGTTTATCTCTCCGCACAGAAGCTTTCTTT. It is translated as CASSLSLRTEAFF.

V usage is TRBV30 and J usage is TRBJ2-5; D call uncertain. V lost 3 bases and J lost 2, with 7 bases in between. Germline values: CDR1 GTSNPN, CDR2 SVGIG (reference sequence). CDR3 length equals 12 residues. The CDR3 DNA reads TGTGCCTGGAGCATCAGTCAAGAGACCCAGTACTTC. Translation: CAWSISQETQYF.

The V and J genes are TRBV20-1 and TRBJ2-7; D not resolved. The germline V gene has CDR1 DFQATT and CDR2 SNEGSKA (reference sequence). Trimming cost V 4 bases and J 4 bases, with 8 bases left between them. The CDR3 has 11 residues. CDR3 residues: CSAIVRYEQYF. The CDR3 nucleotides are TGCAGTGCTATCGTCAGGTACGAGCAGTACTTC.

This clonotype was seen more than once but under ten times. V is TRBV29-1 and J is TRBJ2-3; 8 positions agree with TRBD1. From germline, CDR1 is SQVTM and CDR2 ANQGSEA. This CDR3 contains 13 residues. J lost 7 bases, V lost 4 bases, and 7 bases had no gene match. CDR3 sequence (DNA): TGCAGCGTTGGGCCAGGGGGCTTGAATACGCAGTATTTT. This sequence encodes CSVGPGGLNTQYF.

The DNA of the CDR3 is TGCAGTGCTAGAGAACCAGACCGGGACCTCGTCGCAGATACGCAGTATTTT. Encoded protein: CSAREPDRDLVADTQYF. This rearrangement joins TRBV20-1 to TRBJ2-3; D may correspond to TRBD1 or TRBD2 (5 bases each). This CDR3 contains 17 residues. The germline V and J ends were trimmed by 0 bases and 4 bases, with 20 bases remaining between them. Germline V CDR1 and CDR2: DFQATT, SNEGSKA (reference sequence).

The chain's CDR3 is CASSRANYGYTF. CDR3 DNA: TGTGCCAGCAGTAGGGCTAACTATGGCTACACCTTC. This chain connects TRBV12-3 or TRBV12-4 to TRBJ1-2; D gene unclear. V lost 5 bases and J 0 bases, leaving 4 bases between the germline ends. The length of the CDR3 is 12 residues.

This clonotype has just one count. V is TRBV5-4 and J is TRBJ2-1; D not resolved. The germline V gene has CDR1 SGHNT and CDR2 YYREEE (reference sequence). This CDR3 comprises 16 residues. Between the trimmed V and J ends, which lost 1 base and 4 bases, there was a span of 15 bases. CDR3 sequence reads: CASSLFQATDYNEQFF. As DNA, the CDR3 is TGTGCCAGCAGCTTGTTCCAGGCAACAGATTACAATGAGCAGTTCTTC.

This clonotype occurred a few times. This chain uses TRBV4-1 with TRBJ2-2; D is uncertain. Between the trimmed V and J ends, which lost 7 bases and 10 bases, there was a span of 19 bases. The germline CDR1 and CDR2 sequences are MGHRA and YSYEKL. There are 14 residues in the CDR3. The CDR3 loop reads CASTPLGLGSELFF. CDR3 coding DNA: TGCGCCAGCACCCCGCTAGGATTGGGGTCGGAGCTGTTTTTT.